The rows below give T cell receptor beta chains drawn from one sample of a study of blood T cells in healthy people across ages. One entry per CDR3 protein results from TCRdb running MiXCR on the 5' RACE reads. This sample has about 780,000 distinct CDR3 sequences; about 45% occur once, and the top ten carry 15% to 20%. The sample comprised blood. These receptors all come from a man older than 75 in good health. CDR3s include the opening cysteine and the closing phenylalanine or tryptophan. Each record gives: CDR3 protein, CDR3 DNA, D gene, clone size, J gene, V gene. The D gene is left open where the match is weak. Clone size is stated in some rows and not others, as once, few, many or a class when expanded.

cdr3_aa: CASSLSGGRDYGYTF
cdr3_nt: TGTGCCAGCAGTCTCTCGGGGGGCAGGGACTATGGCTACACCTTC
d_call: .
clone_size: .
j_call: TRBJ1-2
v_call: TRBV12-3/TRBV12-4

cdr3_aa: CASIPPHGSGYEQYF
cdr3_nt: TGTGCCAGCATCCCCCCCCACGGGAGTGGTTACGAGCAGTACTTC
d_call: .
clone_size: .
j_call: TRBJ2-7
v_call: TRBV28

cdr3_aa: CSVEGLAVNDEQFF
cdr3_nt: TGCAGCGTTGAAGGGCTAGCGGTTAACGATGAGCAGTTCTTC
d_call: TRBD2
clone_size: many
j_call: TRBJ2-1
v_call: TRBV29-1

cdr3_aa: CASARELNTGELFF
cdr3_nt: TGCGCCAGCGCAAGGGAGTTGAACACCGGGGAGCTGTTTTTT
d_call: .
clone_size: once
j_call: TRBJ2-2
v_call: TRBV5-1

cdr3_aa: CSVEFLAAGYNEQFF
cdr3_nt: TGCAGCGTTGAGTTCCTAGCGGCCGGGTACAATGAGCAGTTCTTC
d_call: TRBD2
clone_size: few
j_call: TRBJ2-1
v_call: TRBV29-1

cdr3_aa: CASSLGPSGSMNEQFF
cdr3_nt: TGCGCCAGCAGCTTGGGGCCTAGCGGGAGTATGAATGAGCAGTTCTTC
d_call: TRBD2
clone_size: few
j_call: TRBJ2-1
v_call: TRBV5-1

cdr3_aa: CASSQGVGTALSMQYF
cdr3_nt: TGCGCCAGCAGCCAAGGGGTCGGGACAGCTCTTTCAATGCAGTACTTC
d_call: TRBD1
clone_size: .
j_call: TRBJ2-7
v_call: TRBV4-3

cdr3_aa: CASNFIQRGTDTQYF
cdr3_nt: TGTGCCAGCAATTTTATCCAGCGGGGCACAGATACGCAGTATTTT
d_call: .
clone_size: .
j_call: TRBJ2-3
v_call: TRBV2

cdr3_aa: CASSEGLPGGYTF
cdr3_nt: TGTGCCAGCAGTGAGGGCCTCCCGGGTGGCTACACCTTC
d_call: .
clone_size: .
j_call: TRBJ1-2
v_call: TRBV27

cdr3_aa: CSAEGRRSYNEQFF
cdr3_nt: TGCAGTGCCGAGGGACGGCGATCCTACAATGAGCAGTTCTTC
d_call: .
clone_size: few
j_call: TRBJ2-1
v_call: TRBV20-1

cdr3_aa: CASSPSGISGGGDTQYF
cdr3_nt: TGTGCCAGCAGTCCAAGCGGCATCTCCGGGGGAGGGGATACGCAGTATTTT
d_call: TRBD2
clone_size: few
j_call: TRBJ2-3
v_call: TRBV12-3/TRBV12-4

cdr3_aa: CASGEGLAPREQYF
cdr3_nt: TGTGCCAGCGGCGAAGGACTAGCGCCGCGAGAGCAGTACTTC
d_call: TRBD2
clone_size: .
j_call: TRBJ2-7
v_call: TRBV7-2

cdr3_aa: CSARPGTANVYGYTF
cdr3_nt: TGCAGTGCTAGGCCCGGGACCGCCAACGTCTATGGCTACACCTTC
d_call: .
clone_size: few
j_call: TRBJ1-2
v_call: TRBV20-1

cdr3_aa: CASSRRLRKGEQYF
cdr3_nt: TGTGCCAGCAGTAGGAGACTGCGAAAAGGCGAGCAGTACTTC
d_call: .
clone_size: .
j_call: TRBJ2-7
v_call: TRBV2

cdr3_aa: CASSSSRGQGTYNEQYF
cdr3_nt: TGTGCCAGCAGCTCTAGCAGGGGACAGGGAACCTACAATGAGCAGTACTTC
d_call: TRBD1
clone_size: .
j_call: TRBJ2-7
v_call: TRBV7-3

cdr3_aa: CASSIGEGYYGYTF
cdr3_nt: TGTGCCAGTAGTATTGGAGAGGGGTACTATGGCTACACCTTC
d_call: .
clone_size: .
j_call: TRBJ1-2
v_call: TRBV19

cdr3_aa: CTSSLAGGALSYEQYF
cdr3_nt: TGTACCAGCAGCTTAGCGGGAGGGGCCCTCTCCTACGAGCAGTACTTC
d_call: TRBD2
clone_size: .
j_call: TRBJ2-7
v_call: TRBV7-2

cdr3_aa: CASSEDREGQETQYF
cdr3_nt: TGTGCCAGCAGTGAAGACAGGGAAGGTCAAGAGACCCAGTACTTC
d_call: TRBD1
clone_size: few
j_call: TRBJ2-5
v_call: TRBV25-1

cdr3_aa: CASSLGYRRDSSSGANVLTF
cdr3_nt: TGTGCCAGCAGTTTAGGGTATAGGCGAGACAGCAGCTCTGGGGCCAACGTCCTGACTTTC
d_call: .
clone_size: .
j_call: TRBJ2-6
v_call: TRBV28

cdr3_aa: CASSLGASGLYEQYF
cdr3_nt: TGTGCCAGCAGCTTAGGGGCTAGCGGCCTCTACGAGCAGTACTTC
d_call: TRBD2
clone_size: .
j_call: TRBJ2-7
v_call: TRBV13

cdr3_aa: CSATLGTSNNEQYF
cdr3_nt: TGCAGTGCTACCCTGGGGACTAGTAATAACGAGCAGTACTTC
d_call: TRBD2
clone_size: .
j_call: TRBJ2-7
v_call: TRBV20-1

cdr3_aa: CASSPTSNSNQPQHF
cdr3_nt: TGTGCCAGCAGCCCAACAAGTAATAGCAATCAGCCCCAGCATTTT
d_call: .
clone_size: few
j_call: TRBJ1-5
v_call: TRBV7-2

cdr3_aa: CASSLVATEYNEQFF
cdr3_nt: TGCGCCAGCAGCTTGGTCGCGACAGAATACAATGAGCAGTTCTTC
d_call: .
clone_size: .
j_call: TRBJ2-1
v_call: TRBV5-1

cdr3_aa: CASSEGVIGQGYEQYF
cdr3_nt: TGTGCCAGCAGTGAAGGTGTAATAGGACAGGGCTACGAGCAGTACTTC
d_call: TRBD1
clone_size: many
j_call: TRBJ2-7
v_call: TRBV2